Listed here are 24 T cell receptor beta chains from one sample, sequenced in a study of graft-versus-host responses after intestinal transplantation. Their specific antigens are unknown. Produced via immunoSEQ multiplex PCR; TCRdb's table is partial and in-frame only. The sample comprises about 120,000 clones, about nine tenths of which are singletons, and roughly 0.2% rests with the top ten. The sample here was unstimulated CD4+ T cells sorted from spleen or lymph node cells, taken before intestinal transplant. The receptor set was obtained from a human donor who received an intestinal transplant.

V usage is TRBV30 and J usage is TRBJ2-2; 8 bases fit TRBD1. V shed 3 bases, J shed 6 bases, and the junction held 6 bases outside the gene matches. Germline V lookup: CDR1 GTSNPN, CDR2 SVGIG (reference sequence). CDR3 size: 14 residues. In DNA, the CDR3 is TGTGCCTGGAGCGTGGACAGGGTAGCCGGGGAGCTGTTTTTT. Translated: CAWSVDRVAGELFF.

The chain combines TRBV6-5 with TRBJ2-7, with 12 bases identical to TRBD2. This CDR3 is 16 amino acids long. The V gene end was trimmed by 0 bases and the J gene end by 1 base; junction bases not matched to a gene: 1. Germline CDR1 MNHEY, CDR2 SVGAGI. The CDR3 coding sequence is TGTGCCAGCAGTTACTCCGGGACTAGCGGGTCCTACGAGCAGTACTTC. It codes for CASSYSGTSGSYEQYF.

This clone has just one count. This rearrangement joins TRBV5-6 to TRBJ1-2, with 9 bases identical to TRBD1. The CDR3 extends over 14 amino acids. Germline CDR1 SGHDT, CDR2 YYEEEE. V was pared by 5 bases and J by 8 bases, with 10 bases of the junction left unmatched. The CDR3 coding sequence is TGTGCCAGCAGTAGGGCGGGACAGGGTAAAGGCTACACCTTC. It encodes CASSRAGQGKGYTF.

The chain uses TRBV7-6 and TRBJ1-3; no reliable D call. Trimming took off 4 bases at V and 0 bases at J, with 13 bases between the two ends. The germline CDR1 and CDR2 sequences are SGHVS and FNYEAQ. CDR3 length equals 16 residues. The CDR3 DNA sequence: TGTGCCAGCAGCTATGGCATTTCAGGCTCTGGAAACACCATATATTTT. Translation gives CASSYGISGSGNTIYF.

The chain employs TRBV6-6 and TRBJ2-5; 8 positions agree with TRBD2. The J segment lost 2 bases and the V segment lost 5 bases, leaving 7 bases of the junction unmatched. Germline V lookup: CDR1 MNHNY, CDR2 SVGAGI (reference sequence). CDR3 length: 15 amino acids. The CDR3, as DNA: TGTGCCAGCAGTATAGCGGGATGGGGACAAGAGACCCAGTACTTC. It codes for CASSIAGWGQETQYF.

The V and J genes are TRBV11-2 and TRBJ2-3; possibly TRBD2 for D (5 bases). There are 16 residues in the CDR3. V was shortened by 1 base and J by 2 bases, with 13 bases between the two germline ends. The germline CDR1 and CDR2 sequences are SGHAT and FQNNGV. The CDR3 DNA sequence: TGTGCCAGCAGCTTAGGAGGGCTAGCATACACAGATACGCAGTATTTT. Protein product: CASSLGGLAYTDTQYF. Drawing the rest from reference TRBV11-2 and TRBJ2-3, the complete variable domain is EAGVAQSPRYKIIEKRQSVAFWCNPISGHATLYWYQQILGQGPKLLIQFQNNGVVDDSQLPKDRFSAERLKGVDSTLKIQPAKLEDSAVYLCASSLGGLAYTDTQYFGPGTRLTVL.

The chain links TRBV30 to TRBJ2-7, with D perhaps matching TRBD1 (6 bases). Germline V CDR1 and CDR2: GTSNPN, SVGIG (reference sequence). This CDR3 region has 15 residues. V gave up 2 bases and J gave up 5 bases, with 19 bases separating them. The CDR3 sequence: CAWSRLGGLLDEQYF. The CDR3, as DNA: TGTGCCTGGAGTCGCCTTGGGGGCCTGTTGGACGAGCAGTACTTC.

V and J are TRBV10-2 and TRBJ1-6, with 9 bases matching TRBD1. Trimming removed 6 bases from V and 6 bases from J; junction bases left unmatched: 9. The CDR3 contains 16 residues. The germline V gene encodes CDR1 WSHSY and CDR2 SAAADI. CDR3: CASRDTGGLFNSPLHF. Written as DNA, the CDR3 is TGCGCCAGCAGAGATACAGGGGGCTTGTTTAATTCACCCCTCCACTTT.

V and J are TRBV25-1 and TRBJ1-1; no reliable D call. V lost 5 bases and J 1 base, leaving 8 bases between the germline ends. The V gene's germline CDR1 is MGHDK and CDR2 SYGVNS. This CDR3 has 13 amino acids. The CDR3 spells CASSKHGNTEAFF. Here the CDR3 DNA reads TGTGCCAGCAGTAAACATGGGAACACTGAAGCTTTCTTT.

This chain links TRBV7-9 with TRBJ2-2, with 8 nucleotides matching TRBD1. CDR1 SEHNR and CDR2 FQNEAQ come from the germline V gene (reference sequence). Losses at the gene ends were 3 bases for V and 4 bases for J; bases not matched to a gene: 13. The CDR3 extends over 18 amino acids. CDR3 sequence: CASSLDRVNWASTGELFF. The CDR3 DNA reads TGTGCCAGCAGCTTGGACAGGGTAAATTGGGCGAGCACCGGGGAGCTGTTTTTT.

The V gene is TRBV5-4, the J gene TRBJ2-3; tentative D call: TRBD2 (7 bases). V was trimmed by 0 bases and J by 5 bases, leaving 13 bases between them. The V gene's germline CDR1 is SGHNT and CDR2 YYREEE (reference sequence). The CDR3 contains 15 residues. Here the CDR3 DNA reads TGTGCCAGCAGCTTGGCCGGGGGGCTAAAAGATACGCAGTATTTT. This encodes CASSLAGGLKDTQYF.

This clone was counted a single time. The V and J genes are TRBV28 and TRBJ2-4; no reliable D call. Trimming left V 4 bases short and J 1 base short, with 14 bases between. Germline V gene data show CDR1 as MDHEN and CDR2 as SYDVKM. The CDR3 is 16 residues long. In nucleotides, the CDR3 is TGTGCCAGCAGTTCCGTAGCCCTGCCGGCCAAAAACATTCAGTACTTC. This sequence encodes CASSSVALPAKNIQYF.

J is TRBJ2-1 and V is TRBV5-5; the D is unclear. Trimming stripped 2 bases from V and 0 bases from J, with 6 bases between. CDR1 and CDR2 (germline): SGHKS, YYEKEE (reference sequence). The CDR3 is made up of 14 amino acids. The CDR3, as DNA: TGTGCCAGCAGCTTCTTCCTCTCCTACAATGAGCAGTTCTTC. Amino acid sequence: CASSFFLSYNEQFF.

The chain links TRBV6-1 to TRBJ1-1; D perhaps matches TRBD1 (6 bases). CDR1 and CDR2 from the germline V gene are MNHNS and SASEGT. The CDR3 length is 13 residues. Deletions cut 5 bases from V and 1 base from J, with 8 bases between. The DNA of the CDR3 is TGTGCCAGCAGTCAGGACAGGAACACTGAAGCTTTCTTT. Amino acid sequence: CASSQDRNTEAFF.

This clone was seen only once. The chain couples TRBV5-1 to TRBJ2-2; no clear D gene. The CDR3 sequence is 13 residues long. Germline lookup yields CDR1 SGHRS and CDR2 YFSETQ. V was shortened by 5 bases and J by 6 bases, with 11 bases between the two germline ends. In DNA, the CDR3 is TGCGCCAGCAGTTCCAGAATGCCCGGGGAGCTGTTTTTT. Translating it yields CASSSRMPGELFF.

This chain joins TRBV6-6 and TRBJ1-1; 7 bases agree with TRBD1. Germline trimming cut 6 bases from V and 4 bases from J; bases unmatched to any gene: 8. The CDR3 length is 14 residues. Germline V gives CDR1 MNHNY, CDR2 SVGAGI (reference sequence). The CDR3 nucleotides are TGTGCCAGCAGCTCATTACAGGGGACCACTGAAGCTTTCTTT. Translated, it gives CASSSLQGTTEAFF.

This chain uses TRBV30 with TRBJ2-7; 9 bases are a match to TRBD2. Trimming took 5 bases from V and 6 from J; bases not matched to a gene: 8. The germline gives CDR1 GTSNPN, CDR2 SVGIG (reference sequence). The CDR3 runs 13 residues. The DNA for the CDR3 is TGTGCCTGGGTCCGGGCGGGGGGGGTCGAGCAGTACTTC. It yields the protein CAWVRAGGVEQYF. The full variable domain, its missing parts supplied by reference TRBV30 and TRBJ2-7, is SQTIHQWPATLVQPVGSPLSLECTVEGTSNPNLYWYRQAAGRGLQLLFYSVGIGQISSEVPQNLSASRPQDRQFILSSKKLLLSDSGFYLCAWVRAGGVEQYFGPGTRLTVT.

CDR3 in DNA: TGTGCCAGCAGCCAAACAGGGGGAAACTATGGCTACACCTTC. Its protein is CASSQTGGNYGYTF. V is TRBV7-8 and J is TRBJ1-2; 8 positions match TRBD1. The CDR3 extends over 14 amino acids. Per germline, CDR1 SGHVS and CDR2 FQNEAQ. Germline trimming cut 5 bases from V and 2 bases from J; bases unmatched to any gene: 4.

This clone occurred once. The V and J genes are TRBV2 and TRBJ2-7; weak D call: TRBD2 (5 bases). There are 13 residues in the CDR3. Between the trimmed V and J ends, which lost 5 bases and 3 bases, there was a span of 11 bases. The V gene's germline CDR1 is SNHLY and CDR2 FYNNEI. CDR3 bases: TGTGCCAGCAGTCACGAGGGCGGCTACGAGCAGTACTTC. Translation: CASSHEGGYEQYF. The whole variable domain, filled in from reference TRBV2 and TRBJ2-7, reads EPEVTQTPSHQVTQMGQEVILRCVPISNHLYFYWYRQILGQKVEFLVSFYNNEISEKSEIFDDQFSVERPDGSNFTLKIRSTKLEDSAMYFCASSHEGGYEQYFGPGTRLTVT.

This chain connects TRBV7-9 to TRBJ1-2, with a tentative D call TRBD1 (5 bases). The CDR3 runs 13 residues. Per the germline V gene, CDR1 is SEHNR and CDR2 is FQNEAQ (reference sequence). The V and J ends lost 7 bases and 2 bases respectively, with 11 bases between them. The CDR3 coding sequence is TGTGCCAGCACCGCGGGGCAGAACTATGGCTACACCTTC. This codes for CASTAGQNYGYTF.

The rearrangement links TRBV11-2 to TRBJ1-1; the D gene is possibly TRBD1 (5 bases). The germline V gene encodes CDR1 SGHAT and CDR2 FQNNGV. V was cut by 1 base and J by 5 bases, with 20 bases left in between. The length of the CDR3 is 17 residues. The chain's CDR3 is CASSLGRFWGAGTEAFF. The CDR3 coding sequence is TGTGCCAGCAGCTTAGGACGTTTTTGGGGCGCAGGGACTGAAGCTTTCTTT.

A single count supports this clone. V usage is TRBV19 and J usage is TRBJ2-7; the match to TRBD2 covers 7 bases. CDR1 is LNHDA, CDR2 SQIVND, per germline (reference sequence). The CDR3 spans 14 residues. J lost 9 bases, V lost 3 bases, and 11 bases had no gene match. Here the CDR3 reads CASSMGLPLRGQYF. The CDR3 region has the DNA TGTGCCAGTAGTATGGGACTACCACTACGAGGGCAGTACTTC.

The genes are TRBV5-4 and TRBJ2-2; TRBD2 agrees at 7 bases. CDR1 is SGHNT, CDR2 YYREEE, per germline (reference sequence). V dropped 2 bases and J dropped 1; count of bases not matched to a gene: 5. The CDR3 covers 16 residues. The CDR3 sequence: CASSLLGGRNTGELFF. The DNA of the CDR3 is TGTGCCAGCAGCTTATTGGGAGGGCGGAACACCGGGGAGCTGTTTTTT. Drawing the rest from reference TRBV5-4 and TRBJ2-2, the complete variable domain is ETGVTQSPTHLIKTRGQQVTLRCSSQSGHNTVSWYQQALGQGPQFIFQYYREEENGRGNFPPRFSGLQFPNYSSELNVNALELDDSALYLCASSLLGGRNTGELFFGEGSRLTVL.

The chain uses TRBV19 and TRBJ1-4; perhaps TRBD1 as D (5 bases). With 3 bases removed from V and 0 bases from J, the gap between germline ends came to 11 bases. This CDR3 has 16 residues. Germline V gene sequence: CDR1 LNHDA, CDR2 SQIVND (reference sequence). In DNA, the CDR3 is TGTGCCAGTAGTATCCGCAGGGAGGCAACTAATGAAAAACTGTTTTTT. Amino acid sequence: CASSIRREATNEKLFF.